This T cell receptor beta chain emerged from a study of T cells after posttransplantation cyclophosphamide. Study-wide points: Donor-recipient repertoire similarity was low at 1-2 months, rising over year one. After PTCy, TRB diversity resembled that of CNI/methotrexate controls. Tissue-infiltrating T cells from skin or gut overlapped little with blood T cells.

The sample holds many counts of this clone. Its antigen remains unidentified. V was pared by 3 bases and J by 8 bases, with 8 bases between. This CDR3 is 11 amino acids long. Germline CDR1 and CDR2: SGDLS and YYNGEE. Generated by immunoSEQ multiplex PCR, the TCRdb table keeps only in-frame clones and is missing some. The sample was found to contain some 10,000 clones, and every one recurs. Treatment was busulfan-fludarabine conditioning, a marrow graft, and cyclophosphamide on days +3 and +4. Sequenced material: PBMCs, taken after allogeneic stem cell transplant with posttransplant cyclophosphamide. The rearrangement uses TRBV9 and TRBJ1-2; D is ambiguous. The clonotype was recovered from a female patient aged 40 to 55 who received an allogeneic stem cell transplant from a related donor, was CMV-positive, and had no GVHD. Some T cells may be graft donor cells. The CDR3 sequence is CASSADGGYTF. The CDR3 DNA follows: TGTGCCAGCAGCGCCGACGGGGGCTACACCTTC. Full variable domain (rest looked up from reference TRBV9 and TRBJ1-2): DSGVTQTPKHLITATGQRVTLRCSPRSGDLSVYWYQQSLDQGLQFLIQYYNGEERAKGNILERFSAQQFPDLHSELNLSSLELGDSALYFCASSADGGYTFGSGTRLTVV.